This T cell receptor (beta chain) is from a study of blood T cell repertoires in COVID-19. About the research overall: COVID-19 samples collected from the United States, Italy and Spain covered acute and convalescent phases. T cells, B-cell-depleted T cells, or PBMCs supplied cDNA or gDNA.

Seattle's cohort entered during active infection and was followed longitudinally. Original analysis: Nucleated cell counts were estimated from reference gene primer amplification. The assay was immunoSEQ multiplex PCR, and TCRdb's table has in-frame clones only and misses some. From that table come the V and J calls and clone size; the DNA was used to work out D and trimming. The sample shows some 350,000 clones, about 88% of them seen only once. The sequence came from an older woman with COVID-19, enrolled during active disease. The sample taken for sequencing was peripheral blood.

Written as DNA, the CDR3 is TGTGCCAGCCGACAGGGAGCCAAAAACATTCAGTACTTC. This sequence encodes CASRQGAKNIQYF. V and J are TRBV5-6 and TRBJ2-4, with 7 bases aligning to TRBD1. The germline V gene has CDR1 SGHDT and CDR2 YYEEEE. Trimming removed 7 bases from V and 0 bases from J; junction bases left unmatched: 1. This CDR3 contains 13 residues.